This TCR beta chain was sequenced during a study of shared clonotypes between healthy human individuals. Study findings and constraints: Rarefaction showed sorted-subset sequencing was incomplete despite large depth. Donor scarcity curtailed the genetic and exposure-history diversity represented herein.

Concerning this clone: Antigen unknown.

CD45RO-negative cells were positively selected for CCR7, leaving out terminally differentiated effector memory CD45RA+ cells. Germline assignment: CDR1 LGHNA and CDR2 YNFKEQ. This CDR3 is built from 15 residues. The V end was cut by 1 base, the J end by 5 bases, with 14 bases between. The protocol was immunoSEQ multiplex PCR, while the TCRdb copy is restricted to in-frame clones and leaves out a portion. This sample carries 760,000 or so clones, about 97% of them seen once, and the ten largest clones take less than 0.25%. Sequencing input: naive CD8+ T cells sorted from blood. The clonotype was recovered from a man aged 25 to 40 in good health. The chain recombines TRBV4-2 with TRBJ2-5; maybe TRBD1 (5 bases). The CDR3 protein is CASSQASVGVETQYF. CDR3 DNA: TGTGCCAGCAGCCAAGCGTCGGTAGGGGTGGAGACCCAGTACTTC.